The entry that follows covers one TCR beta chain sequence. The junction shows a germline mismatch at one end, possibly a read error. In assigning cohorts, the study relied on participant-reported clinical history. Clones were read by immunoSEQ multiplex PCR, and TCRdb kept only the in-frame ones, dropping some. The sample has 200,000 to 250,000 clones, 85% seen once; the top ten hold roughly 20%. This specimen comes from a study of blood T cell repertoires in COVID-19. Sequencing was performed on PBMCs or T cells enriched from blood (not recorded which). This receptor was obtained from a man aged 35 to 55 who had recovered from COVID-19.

The CDR3 region has the DNA TGTGCCAGCAGGGAAGAAGCGGGGACCTACGAGCAGTACTTC. It codes for CASREEAGTYEQYF. The V gene is TRBV2, the J gene TRBJ2-7; TRBD2 matches 7 bases. This CDR3 region has 14 residues. Germline CDR1 reads SNHLY; CDR2 reads FYNNEI.